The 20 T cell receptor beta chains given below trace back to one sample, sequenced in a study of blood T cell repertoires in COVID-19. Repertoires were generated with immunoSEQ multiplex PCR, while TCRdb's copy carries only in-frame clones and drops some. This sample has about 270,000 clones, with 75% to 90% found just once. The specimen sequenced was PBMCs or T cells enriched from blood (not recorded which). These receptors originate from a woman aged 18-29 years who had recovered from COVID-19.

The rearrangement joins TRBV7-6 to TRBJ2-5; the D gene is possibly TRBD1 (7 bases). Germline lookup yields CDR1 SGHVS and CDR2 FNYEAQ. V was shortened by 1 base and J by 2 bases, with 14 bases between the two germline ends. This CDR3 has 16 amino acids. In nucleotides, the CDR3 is TGTGCCAGCAGCTTAGGGGGGGTCAGGGGGCAAGAGACCCAGTACTTC. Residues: CASSLGGVRGQETQYF. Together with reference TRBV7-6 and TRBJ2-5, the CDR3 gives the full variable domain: GAGVSQSPRYKVTKRGQDVALRCDPISGHVSLYWYRQALGQGPEFLTYFNYEAQQDKSGLPNDRFSAERPEGSISTLTIQRTEQRDSAMYRCASSLGGVRGQETQYFGPGTRLLVL.

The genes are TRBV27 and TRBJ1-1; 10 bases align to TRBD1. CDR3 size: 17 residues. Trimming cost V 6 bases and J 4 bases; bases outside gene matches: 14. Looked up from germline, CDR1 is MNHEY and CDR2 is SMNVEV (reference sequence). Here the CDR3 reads CASSTGTGAVLGTEAFF. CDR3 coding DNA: TGTGCCAGCAGCACCGGGACAGGGGCCGTATTGGGCACTGAAGCTTTCTTT.

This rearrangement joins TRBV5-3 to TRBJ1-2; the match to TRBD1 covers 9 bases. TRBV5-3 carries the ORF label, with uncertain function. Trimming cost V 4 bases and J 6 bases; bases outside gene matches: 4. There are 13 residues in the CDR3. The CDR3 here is CARSPGQGNGYTF. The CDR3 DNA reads TGTGCCAGAAGCCCCGGACAGGGGAATGGCTACACCTTC.

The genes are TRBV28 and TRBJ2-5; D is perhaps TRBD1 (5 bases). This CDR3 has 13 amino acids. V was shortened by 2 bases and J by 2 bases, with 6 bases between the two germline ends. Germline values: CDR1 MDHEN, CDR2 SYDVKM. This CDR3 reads CASSLNRQETQYF. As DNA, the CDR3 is TGTGCCAGCAGTTTAAACAGGCAAGAGACCCAGTACTTC.

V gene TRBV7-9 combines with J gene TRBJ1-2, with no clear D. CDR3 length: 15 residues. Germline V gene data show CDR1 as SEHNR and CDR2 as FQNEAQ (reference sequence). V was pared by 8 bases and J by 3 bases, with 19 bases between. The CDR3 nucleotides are TGTGCCAGCGGCCGAACGGGTTCGACGTACTATGGCTACACCTTC. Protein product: CASGRTGSTYYGYTF.

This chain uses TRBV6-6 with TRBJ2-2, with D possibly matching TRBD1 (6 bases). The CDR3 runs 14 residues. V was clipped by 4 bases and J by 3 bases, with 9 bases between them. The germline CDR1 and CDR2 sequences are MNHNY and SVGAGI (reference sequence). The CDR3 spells CASSWAGDTGELFF. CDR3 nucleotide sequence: TGTGCCAGCAGTTGGGCAGGGGACACCGGGGAGCTGTTTTTT.

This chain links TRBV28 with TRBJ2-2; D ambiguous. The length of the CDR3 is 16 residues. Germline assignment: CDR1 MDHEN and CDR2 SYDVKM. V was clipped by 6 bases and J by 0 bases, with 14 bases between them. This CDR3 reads CASRTSVAPNTGELFF. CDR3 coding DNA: TGTGCCAGCAGGACGTCGGTAGCTCCGAACACCGGGGAGCTGTTTTTT. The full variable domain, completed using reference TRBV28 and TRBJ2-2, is DVKVTQSSRYLVKRTGEKVFLECVQDMDHENMFWYRQDPGLGLRLIYFSYDVKMKEKGDIPEGYSVSREKKERFSLILESASTNQTSMYLCASRTSVAPNTGELFFGEGSRLTVL.

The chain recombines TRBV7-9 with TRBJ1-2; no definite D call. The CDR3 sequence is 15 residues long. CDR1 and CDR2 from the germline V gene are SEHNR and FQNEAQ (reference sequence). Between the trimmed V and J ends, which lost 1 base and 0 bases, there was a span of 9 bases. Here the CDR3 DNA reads TGTGCCAGCAGCTTAGATGGCAGAACTAACTATGGCTACACCTTC. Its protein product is CASSLDGRTNYGYTF.

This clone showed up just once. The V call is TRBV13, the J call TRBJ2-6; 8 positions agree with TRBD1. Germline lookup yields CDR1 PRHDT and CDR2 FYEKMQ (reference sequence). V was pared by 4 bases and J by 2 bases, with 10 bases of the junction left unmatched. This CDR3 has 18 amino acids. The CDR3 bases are TGTGCCAGCAGCTACTGGACAGGGTCTTCGGCTGGGGCCAACGTCCTGACTTTC. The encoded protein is CASSYWTGSSAGANVLTF.

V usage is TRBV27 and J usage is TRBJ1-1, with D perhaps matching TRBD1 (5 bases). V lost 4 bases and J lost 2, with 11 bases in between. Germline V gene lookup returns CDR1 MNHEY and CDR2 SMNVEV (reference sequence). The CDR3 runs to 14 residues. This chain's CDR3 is CASSSGTVNTEAFF. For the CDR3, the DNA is TGTGCCAGCAGTTCCGGGACTGTAAACACTGAAGCTTTCTTT.

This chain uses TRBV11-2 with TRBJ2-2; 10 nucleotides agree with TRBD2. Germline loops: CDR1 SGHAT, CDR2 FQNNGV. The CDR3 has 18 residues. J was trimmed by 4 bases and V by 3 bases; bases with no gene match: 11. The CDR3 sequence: CASSLKRGGRGGTGELFF. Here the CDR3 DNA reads TGTGCCAGCAGCTTGAAGCGGGGGGGCCGTGGCGGCACCGGGGAGCTGTTTTTT.

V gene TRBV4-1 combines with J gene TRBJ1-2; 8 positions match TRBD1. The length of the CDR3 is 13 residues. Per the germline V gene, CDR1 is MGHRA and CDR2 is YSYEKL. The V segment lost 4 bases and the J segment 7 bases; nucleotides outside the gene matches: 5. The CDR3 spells CASSLQGAGGYTF. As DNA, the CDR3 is TGCGCCAGCAGCCTTCAGGGGGCAGGTGGCTACACCTTC.

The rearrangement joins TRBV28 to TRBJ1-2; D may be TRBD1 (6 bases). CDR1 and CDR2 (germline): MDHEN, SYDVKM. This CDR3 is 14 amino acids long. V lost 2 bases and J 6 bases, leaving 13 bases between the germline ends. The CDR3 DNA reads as TGTGCCAGCAGTTTAACTAGGGCAGGGGATGGCTACACCTTC. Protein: CASSLTRAGDGYTF.

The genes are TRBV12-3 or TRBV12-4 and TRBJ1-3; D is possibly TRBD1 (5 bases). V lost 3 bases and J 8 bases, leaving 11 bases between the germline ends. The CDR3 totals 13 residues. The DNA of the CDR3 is TGTGCCAGCAGTTTTGGAGGGGTGGACACCATATATTTT. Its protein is CASSFGGVDTIYF.

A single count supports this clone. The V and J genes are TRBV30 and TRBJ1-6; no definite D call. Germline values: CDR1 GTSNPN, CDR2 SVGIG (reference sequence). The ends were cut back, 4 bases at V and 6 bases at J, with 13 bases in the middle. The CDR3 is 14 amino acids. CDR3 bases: TGTGCCTGGAATTTTGAGATTACTAATTCACCCCTCCACTTT. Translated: CAWNFEITNSPLHF.

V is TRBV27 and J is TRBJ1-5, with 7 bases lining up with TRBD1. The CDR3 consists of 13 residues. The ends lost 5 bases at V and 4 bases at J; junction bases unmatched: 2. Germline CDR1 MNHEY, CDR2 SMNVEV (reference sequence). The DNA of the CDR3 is TGTGCCAGCAGTGAGGACAGGAATCAGCCCCAGCATTTT. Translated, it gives CASSEDRNQPQHF.

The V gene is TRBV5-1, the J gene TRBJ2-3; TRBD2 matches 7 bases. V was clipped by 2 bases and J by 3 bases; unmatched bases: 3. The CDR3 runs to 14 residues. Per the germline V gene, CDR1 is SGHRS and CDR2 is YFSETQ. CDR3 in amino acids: CASSFGLDTDTQYF. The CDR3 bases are TGCGCCAGCAGCTTCGGACTAGATACAGATACGCAGTATTTT.

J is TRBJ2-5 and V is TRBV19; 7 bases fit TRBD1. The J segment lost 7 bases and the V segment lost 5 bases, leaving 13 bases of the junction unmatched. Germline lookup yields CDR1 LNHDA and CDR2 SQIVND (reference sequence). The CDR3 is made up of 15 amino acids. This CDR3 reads CASSPRDSGLGTQYF. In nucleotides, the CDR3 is TGTGCCAGTAGTCCCCGGGACAGCGGATTAGGGACCCAGTACTTC.

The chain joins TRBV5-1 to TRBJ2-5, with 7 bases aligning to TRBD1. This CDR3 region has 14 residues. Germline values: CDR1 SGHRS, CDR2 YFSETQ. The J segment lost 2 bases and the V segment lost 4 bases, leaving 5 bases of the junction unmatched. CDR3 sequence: CASSLGQLQETQYF. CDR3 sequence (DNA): TGCGCCAGCAGCCTGGGACAGCTTCAAGAGACCCAGTACTTC.

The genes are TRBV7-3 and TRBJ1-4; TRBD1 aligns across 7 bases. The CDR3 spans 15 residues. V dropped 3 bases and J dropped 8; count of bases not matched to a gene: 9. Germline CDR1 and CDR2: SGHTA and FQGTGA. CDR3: CASSLKDRPSEKLFF. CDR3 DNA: TGTGCCAGCAGCTTGAAGGACAGGCCGTCGGAAAAACTGTTTTTT.